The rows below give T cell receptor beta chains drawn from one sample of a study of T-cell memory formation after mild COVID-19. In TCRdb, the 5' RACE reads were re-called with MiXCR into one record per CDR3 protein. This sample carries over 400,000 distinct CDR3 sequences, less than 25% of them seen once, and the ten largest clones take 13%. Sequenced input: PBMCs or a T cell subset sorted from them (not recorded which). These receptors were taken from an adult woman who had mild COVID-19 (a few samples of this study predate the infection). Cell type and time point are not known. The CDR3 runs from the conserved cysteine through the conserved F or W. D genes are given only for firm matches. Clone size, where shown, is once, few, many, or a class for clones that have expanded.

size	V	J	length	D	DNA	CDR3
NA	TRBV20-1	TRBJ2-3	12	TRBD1	TGCGGGCCGGGACAGGGAACAGATACGCAGTATTTT	CGPGQGTDTQYF
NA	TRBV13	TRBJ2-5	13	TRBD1	TGTGCCAGCAGCTTTCCAGGGGGAGAGACCCAGTACTTC	CASSFPGGETQYF
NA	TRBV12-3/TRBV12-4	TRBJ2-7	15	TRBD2	TGTGCCAGCAGCGCTAACCGGGGGGGCCCCTACGAGCAGTACTTC	CASSANRGGPYEQYF
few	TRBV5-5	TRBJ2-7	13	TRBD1	TGTGCCAGCAGGTTGGGGCAGGGGGCTAAGCAGTACTTC	CASRLGQGAKQYF
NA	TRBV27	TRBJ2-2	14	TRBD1	TGTGCCAGCAGTCGGGACAGGAACACCGGGGAGCTGTTTTTT	CASSRDRNTGELFF
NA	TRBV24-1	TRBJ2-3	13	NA	TGTGCCACCCAACGGGACGGCACAGATACGCAGTATTTT	CATQRDGTDTQYF
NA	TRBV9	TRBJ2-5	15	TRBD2	TGTGCCAGCAGCGAGGGGACTAGAAAGGTCGAGACCCAGTACTTC	CASSEGTRKVETQYF
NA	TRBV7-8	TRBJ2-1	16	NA	TGTGCCAGCAGCTTAGTGCCTAGCGCCATGTACAATGAGCAGTTCTTC	CASSLVPSAMYNEQFF
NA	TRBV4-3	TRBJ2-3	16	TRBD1	TGCGCCAGCAGCCAAGGTACGGGACAGACAACAGATACGCAGTATTTT	CASSQGTGQTTDTQYF
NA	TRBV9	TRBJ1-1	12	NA	TGTGCCAGCAGGGGGCTGGAGGCCGGCGCTTTCTTT	CASRGLEAGAFF
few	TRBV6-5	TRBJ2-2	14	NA	TGTGCCAGCAGTATAGCCGCAAACACCGGGGAGCTGTTTTTT	CASSIAANTGELFF
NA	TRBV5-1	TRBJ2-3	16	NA	TGCGCCAGCAGCCTAAGATCACCGACAAGGACAGATACGCAGTATTTT	CASSLRSPTRTDTQYF
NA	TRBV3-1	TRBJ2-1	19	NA	TGTGCCAGCAGCCAGCTTTTGTTACGGGACCCCCGGAACCACAATGAGCAGTTCTTC	CASSQLLLRDPRNHNEQFF
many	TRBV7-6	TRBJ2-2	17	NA	TGTGCCAGCAGCTGGCTAGGGAGCGGCACGAACACCGGGGAGCTGTTTTTT	CASSWLGSGTNTGELFF
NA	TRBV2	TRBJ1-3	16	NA	TGTGCCAGCAGTGAAGCGGCAGGATATCCTGGAAACACCATATATTTT	CASSEAAGYPGNTIYF
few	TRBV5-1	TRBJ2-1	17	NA	TGCGCCAGCAGCTTGGGGGGGTGGCAGGGGAAGACTAATGAGCAGTTCTTC	CASSLGGWQGKTNEQFF
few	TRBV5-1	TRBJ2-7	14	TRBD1	TGCGCCAGCAGCGTGGGACAGGGTGAGGACGAGCAGTACTTC	CASSVGQGEDEQYF
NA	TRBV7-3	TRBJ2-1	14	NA	TGTGCCAGCAGCCCAAGTCACAGTTACAATGAGCAGTTCTTC	CASSPSHSYNEQFF
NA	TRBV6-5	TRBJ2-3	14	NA	TGTGCCAGCAGGAGCGACAGACGCACAGATACGCAGTATTTT	CASRSDRRTDTQYF
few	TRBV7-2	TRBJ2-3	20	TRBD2	TGTGCCAGCAGCTTAGATGGACTAGCGGGGGCCGTGATAAGCACAGATACGCAGTATTTT	CASSLDGLAGAVISTDTQYF
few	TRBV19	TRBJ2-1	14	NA	TGTGCCAGTAGCCGCCCAGCCCCCTACAATGAGCAGTTCTTC	CASSRPAPYNEQFF
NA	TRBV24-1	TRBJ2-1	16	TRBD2	TGTGCCACCAGCCGGACTAGCGGGGGGGCAGGTAATGAGCAGTTCTTC	CATSRTSGGAGNEQFF
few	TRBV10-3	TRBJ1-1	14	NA	TGTGCCATCAGTGGGGGGGGCGCGAACACTGAAGCTTTCTTT	CAISGGGANTEAFF
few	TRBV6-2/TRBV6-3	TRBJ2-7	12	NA	TGTGCCAGCAGAACAGTTACCTACGAGCAGTACTTC	CASRTVTYEQYF
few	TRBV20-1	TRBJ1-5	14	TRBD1	TGCAGTGCCTTCGGACAGGAGGTGACTCAGCCCCAGCATTTT	CSAFGQEVTQPQHF
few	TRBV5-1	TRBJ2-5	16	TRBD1	TGCGCCAGCAGCTTGATGATCGCCGACAGGGGGGAGACCCAGTACTTC	CASSLMIADRGETQYF
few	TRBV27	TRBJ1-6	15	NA	TGTGCCAGCAGTTTATACCGGGGTGGGAGTTCACCCCTCCACTTT	CASSLYRGGSSPLHF
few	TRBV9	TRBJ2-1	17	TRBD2	TGTGCCAGCAGCGTCGCGGGACTACCAATGTCCTACAATGAGCAGTTCTTC	CASSVAGLPMSYNEQFF
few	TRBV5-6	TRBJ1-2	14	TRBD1	TGTGCCAGCAGCTCGGGACAGGGTCGATATGGCTACACCTTC	CASSSGQGRYGYTF
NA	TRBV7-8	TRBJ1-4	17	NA	TGTGCCAGCAGCTTAGTGAGTTACGGGGCTGAGAATGAAAAACTGTTTTTT	CASSLVSYGAENEKLFF
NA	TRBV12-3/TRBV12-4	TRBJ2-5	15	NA	TGTGCCAGCAGTTTCGGCAGCCCAGTTGTTGGGACCCAGTACTTC	CASSFGSPVVGTQYF
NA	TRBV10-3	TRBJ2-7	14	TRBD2	TGTGCCATCAGTTCCAGCGGGAGGTTTAACGAGCAGTACTTC	CAISSSGRFNEQYF
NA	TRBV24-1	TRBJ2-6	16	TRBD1	TGTGCCACCCGACAGGGGCCGACCTCTGGGGCCAACGTCCTGACTTTC	CATRQGPTSGANVLTF
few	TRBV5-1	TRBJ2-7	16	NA	TGCGCCAGCAGCCCCCAGGGGGGACTCGGGACCTACGAGCAGTACTTC	CASSPQGGLGTYEQYF
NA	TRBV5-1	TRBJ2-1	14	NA	TGCGCCAGCAGCTTGGGGCGGGGAACTAATGAGCAGTTCTTC	CASSLGRGTNEQFF
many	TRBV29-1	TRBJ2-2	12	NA	TGCAGCGTTGGAGGGGGCACCGGGGAGCTGTTTTTT	CSVGGGTGELFF
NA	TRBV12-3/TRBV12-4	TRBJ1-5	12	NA	TGTGCCAGCAGAAAGGGAAATCAGCCCCAGCATTTT	CASRKGNQPQHF
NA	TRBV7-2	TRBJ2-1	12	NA	TGTGCCAGCAGCTCCGGGGGCGCCGGGCAGTTCTTC	CASSSGGAGQFF
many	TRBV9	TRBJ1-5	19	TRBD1	TGTGCCAGCAGCGGACAGGGGGATCTTAGAGGTTTGAGCAATCAGCCCCAGCATTTT	CASSGQGDLRGLSNQPQHF
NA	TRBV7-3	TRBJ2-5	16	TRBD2	TGTGCCAGCAGCTTAACGGGAGCGGGGCTCAAAGAGACCCAGTACTTC	CASSLTGAGLKETQYF
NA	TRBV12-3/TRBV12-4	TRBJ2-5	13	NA	TGTGCCAGCAGTTTGGACCCCTGGGAGACCCAGTACTTC	CASSLDPWETQYF
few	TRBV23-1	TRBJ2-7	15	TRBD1	TGCGCCAGCAGGACCCCGGGACAGGGGCCCTACGAGCAGTACTTC	CASRTPGQGPYEQYF
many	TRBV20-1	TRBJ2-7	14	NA	TGCAGTGCTCAATACCGGGGCCCGGCGGGAGAGCAGTACTTC	CSAQYRGPAGEQYF
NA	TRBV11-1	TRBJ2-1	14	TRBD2	TGTGCCAGCAGCTCACGGACTAGCGCGAATGAGCAGTTCTTC	CASSSRTSANEQFF